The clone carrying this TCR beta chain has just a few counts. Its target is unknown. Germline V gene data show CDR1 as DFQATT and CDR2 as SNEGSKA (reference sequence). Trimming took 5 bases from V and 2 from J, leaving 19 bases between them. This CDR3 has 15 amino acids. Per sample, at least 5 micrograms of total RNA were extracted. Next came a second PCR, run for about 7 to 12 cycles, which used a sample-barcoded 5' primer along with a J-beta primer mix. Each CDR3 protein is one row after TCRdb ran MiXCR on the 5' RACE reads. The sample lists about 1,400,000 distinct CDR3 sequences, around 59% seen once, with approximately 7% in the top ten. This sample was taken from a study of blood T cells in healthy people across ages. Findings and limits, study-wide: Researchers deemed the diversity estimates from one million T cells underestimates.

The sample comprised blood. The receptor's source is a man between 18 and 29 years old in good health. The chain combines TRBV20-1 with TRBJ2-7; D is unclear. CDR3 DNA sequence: TGCAGTGCTCCGAGATTCTCTGGCGGAGCCTACGAGCAGTACTTC. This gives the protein CSAPRFSGGAYEQYF.